One sample yielded the 14 T cell receptor beta chains listed below, sequenced in a study of early T cells in non-severe SARS-CoV-2 infection (TCRdb year 2021). The receptor library was made with 5' RACE. TCRdb names NextSeq 500 as the instrument used. TCRdb handled the public reads itself, with Q25 trimming in fastp and clone calling in MiXCR, and kept productive beta chains. Each CDR3 protein appears once, grouped with its most common genes and DNA. The sample includes some 80,000 distinct CDR3 sequences, with approximately 12% observed a single time. The ten most abundant clones make up around 3.6% of the sample. Sequencing was done on a sample of whole blood. Every receptor here comes from an adult who was a healthcare worker with PCR-confirmed SARS-CoV-2 infection or an uninfected control (not recorded which).

The chain links TRBV7-6 to TRBJ2-2; D is perhaps TRBD2 (5 bases). CDR3 length equals 13 residues. Germline V gene lookup returns CDR1 SGHVS and CDR2 FNYEAQ. V was clipped by 5 bases and J by 7 bases, with 11 bases between them. In DNA form, the CDR3 reads TGTGCCAGCAGCCTGGTTACTAGCGGGGAGCTGTTTTTT. This encodes CASSLVTSGELFF. The complete variable domain, with remaining parts taken from reference TRBV7-6 and TRBJ2-2, reads GAGVSQSPRYKVTKRGQDVALRCDPISGHVSLYWYRQALGQGPEFLTYFNYEAQQDKSGLPNDRFSAERPEGSISTLTIQRTEQRDSAMYRCASSLVTSGELFFGEGSRLTVL.

This clonotype was counted a few times. This chain links TRBV27 with TRBJ2-5; no definite D call. V lost 4 bases and J 2 bases, leaving 8 bases between the germline ends. In germline, CDR1 is MNHEY, CDR2 SMNVEV (reference sequence). This CDR3 contains 13 residues. The CDR3 loop reads CASSSVGQETQYF. The CDR3 region has the DNA TGTGCCAGCAGTTCCGTGGGACAAGAGACCCAGTACTTC.

The V gene is TRBV28, the J gene TRBJ1-1; D uncertain. Germline V gene sequence: CDR1 MDHEN, CDR2 SYDVKM. V dropped 1 base and J dropped 3 bases, with 12 bases sitting between them. The CDR3 contains 15 residues. The CDR3 nucleotides are TGTGCCAGCAGTTTATCCCCCGGGGAGGACACTGAAGCTTTCTTT. Protein product: CASSLSPGEDTEAFF.

This clonotype was counted many times. In DNA, the CDR3 is TGCAGTGCTACGGGTCTTGGCTACACCTTC. Protein sequence: CSATGLGYTF. The chain links TRBV20-1 to TRBJ1-2; no definite D call. Trimming stripped 4 bases from V and 7 bases from J, with 7 bases between. The CDR3 runs to 10 residues. CDR1 and CDR2 (germline): DFQATT, SNEGSKA (reference sequence).

This clonotype was counted many times. This chain connects TRBV15 to TRBJ1-2; D gene unclear. Germline V gene data show CDR1 as LNHNV and CDR2 as YYDKDF (reference sequence). The CDR3 runs to 14 residues. Trimming took off 6 bases at V and 8 bases at J, with 19 bases between the two ends. CDR3 nucleotide sequence: TGTGCCACCAGTCCACCTCCCCCGTTATGGGGCTACACCTTC. Translated: CATSPPPPLWGYTF. The whole variable domain, remainder taken from reference TRBV15 and TRBJ1-2, is DAMVIQNPRYQVTQFGKPVTLSCSQTLNHNVMYWYQQKSSQAPKLLFHYYDKDFNNEADTPDNFQSRRPNTSFCFLDIRSPGLGDTAMYLCATSPPPPLWGYTFGSGTRLTVV.

This clonotype was seen a few times. The chain links TRBV11-2 to TRBJ2-5; maybe TRBD1 (5 bases). This CDR3 has 14 amino acids. In germline, CDR1 is SGHAT, CDR2 FQNNGV. V was clipped by 8 bases and J by 2 bases, with 15 bases between them. CDR3 bases: TGTGCCAGCCGCCGGTATAGGGGACAAGAGACCCAGTACTTC. It encodes CASRRYRGQETQYF.

The genes are TRBV12-3 or TRBV12-4 and TRBJ2-2; 16 bases are a match to TRBD2. This CDR3 contains 17 residues. J lost 5 bases, V lost 6 bases, and 6 bases had no gene match. The CDR3 region is CASSPGLAGGPTGELFF. DNA of the CDR3: TGTGCCAGCAGCCCGGGACTAGCGGGAGGGCCTACCGGGGAGCTGTTTTTT.

The chain employs TRBV27 and TRBJ1-1; the D gene is possibly TRBD1 (6 bases). The CDR3 is made up of 13 amino acids. V lost 6 bases and J 1 base, leaving 9 bases between the germline ends. CDR1 MNHEY and CDR2 SMNVEV come from the germline V gene (reference sequence). The CDR3: CASRGHTNTEAFF. The CDR3 DNA sequence: TGTGCCAGCAGGGGACACACGAACACTGAAGCTTTCTTT.

This clonotype appeared many times. V usage is TRBV29-1 and J usage is TRBJ2-2; D remains unclear. The CDR3 is made up of 13 amino acids. Germline lookup yields CDR1 SQVTM and CDR2 ANQGSEA. Trimming pared 7 bases from V and 4 bases from J, leaving 13 bases between. This CDR3 reads CSARGGSTGELFF. The CDR3 DNA follows: TGCAGCGCTCGAGGCGGAAGCACCGGGGAGCTGTTTTTT.

This clonotype occurred a few times. The rearrangement uses TRBV19 and TRBJ2-3, with 13 bases matching TRBD2. V lost 5 bases, J lost 3 bases, and 11 bases stayed unmatched. Germline values: CDR1 LNHDA, CDR2 SQIVND (reference sequence). The CDR3 spans 18 residues. The CDR3 DNA is TGTGCCAGTAGTCCCCGGACTAGCGGGAGCGGCCTAACAGATACGCAGTATTTT. It encodes CASSPRTSGSGLTDTQYF.

This rearrangement joins TRBV20-1 to TRBJ2-1, with TRBD2 matching 10 bases. CDR1 and CDR2 from the germline V gene are DFQATT and SNEGSKA (reference sequence). The CDR3 loop spans 15 amino acids. Trimming removed 6 bases from V and 3 bases from J; junction bases left unmatched: 8. The CDR3 region has the DNA TGCAGTGCCCCGGAGGTAGCGGGAGGCTACAATGAGCAGTTCTTC. Amino acids: CSAPEVAGGYNEQFF.

The gene calls are TRBV29-1 and TRBJ2-1, with 9 bases that match TRBD2. V was pared by 6 bases and J by 5 bases, with 8 bases of the junction left unmatched. The CDR3 contains 14 residues. CDR1 and CDR2 (germline): SQVTM, ANQGSEA. CDR3 DNA sequence: TGCAGCGTATTCGGGCTAGCGGGACACAATGAGCAGTTCTTC. Protein: CSVFGLAGHNEQFF.

In its sample, this clonotype was seen many times. J is TRBJ2-7 and V is TRBV6-1; D unclear. CDR1 and CDR2 from the germline V gene are MNHNS and SASEGT. The CDR3 consists of 10 residues. Trimming cost V 2 bases and J 12 bases, with 8 bases left between them. CDR3 loop: CASSEYCPYF. CDR3 DNA sequence: TGTGCCAGCAGTGAATACTGTCCGTACTTC.

This clonotype was found many times. CDR3 DNA: TGTGCCAGCAGTGAACAGGTTACTGGGGCCAACGTCCTGACTTTC. Its translation is CASSEQVTGANVLTF. V gene TRBV6-1 combines with J gene TRBJ2-6, with no clear D. Deletions cut 2 bases from V and 2 bases from J, with 7 bases between. Germline V CDR1 and CDR2: MNHNS, SASEGT. CDR3 size: 15 residues.